Reported below is one TCR beta chain. The target antigen is unknown. Profiled with immunoSEQ multiplex PCR; TCRdb holds only in-frame clones, not every one. The data hold roughly 140,000 clones, with roughly 88% observed a single time. This sample is drawn from a study of T cell responses to AZD1222 COVID-19 vaccine. Whole-study results and caveats: Spike-specific TCR breadth and depth were elevated following two AZD1222 doses. Baseline seropositivity occurred in only a handful of AZD1222 recipients.

The sample was peripheral blood, taken on day 0 of AZD1222 vaccination. This clonotype was sampled from an adult in good health.

This CDR3 is CASSAGSDTQYF. CDR3 coding DNA: TGTGCCAGCAGTGCGGGGTCAGATACGCAGTATTTT. The V gene is TRBV9, the J gene TRBJ2-3, with D possibly TRBD2 on 6 matching bases. V lost 5 bases, J lost 4 bases, and 8 bases lay in between. The CDR3 has 12 amino acids. Germline V gives CDR1 SGDLS, CDR2 YYNGEE.